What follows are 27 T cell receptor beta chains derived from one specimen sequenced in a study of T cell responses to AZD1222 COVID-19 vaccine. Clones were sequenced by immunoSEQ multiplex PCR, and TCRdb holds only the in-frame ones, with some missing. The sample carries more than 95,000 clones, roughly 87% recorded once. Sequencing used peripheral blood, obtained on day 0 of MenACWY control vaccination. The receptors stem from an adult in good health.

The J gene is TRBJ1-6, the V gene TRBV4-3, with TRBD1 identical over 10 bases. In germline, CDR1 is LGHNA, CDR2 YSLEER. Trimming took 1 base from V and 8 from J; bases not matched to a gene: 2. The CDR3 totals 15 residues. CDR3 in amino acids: CASSQVGQGDSPLHF. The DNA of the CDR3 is TGCGCCAGCAGCCAAGTAGGACAGGGGGATTCACCCCTCCACTTT.

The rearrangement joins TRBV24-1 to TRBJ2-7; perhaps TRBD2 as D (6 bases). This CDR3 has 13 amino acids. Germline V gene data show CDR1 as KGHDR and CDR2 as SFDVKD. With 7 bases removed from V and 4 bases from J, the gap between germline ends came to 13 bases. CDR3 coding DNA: TGTGCCACCAGCCCCAGGCGGGGTTACGAGCAGTACTTC. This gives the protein CATSPRRGYEQYF.

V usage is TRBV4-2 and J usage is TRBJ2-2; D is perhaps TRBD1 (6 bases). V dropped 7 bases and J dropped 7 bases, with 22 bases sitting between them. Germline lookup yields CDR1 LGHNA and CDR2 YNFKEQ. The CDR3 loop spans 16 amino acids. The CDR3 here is CASTDEPGVSFGELFF. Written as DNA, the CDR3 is TGTGCCAGCACCGACGAACCAGGGGTATCTTTCGGGGAGCTGTTTTTT.

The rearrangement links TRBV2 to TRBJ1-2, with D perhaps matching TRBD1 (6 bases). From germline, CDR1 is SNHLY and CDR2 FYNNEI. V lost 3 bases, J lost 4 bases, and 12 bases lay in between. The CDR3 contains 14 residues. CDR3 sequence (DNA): TGTGCCAGCAGTGACCAGGGGAGAGGCTATGGCTACACCTTC. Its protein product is CASSDQGRGYGYTF.

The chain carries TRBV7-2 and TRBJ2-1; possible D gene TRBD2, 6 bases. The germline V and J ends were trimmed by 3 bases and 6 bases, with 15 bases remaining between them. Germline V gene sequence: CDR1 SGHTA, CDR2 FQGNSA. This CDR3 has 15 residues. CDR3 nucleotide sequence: TGTGCCAGCAGCTTGAGCTCTGGGGGGATCAATGAGCAGTTCTTC. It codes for CASSLSSGGINEQFF.

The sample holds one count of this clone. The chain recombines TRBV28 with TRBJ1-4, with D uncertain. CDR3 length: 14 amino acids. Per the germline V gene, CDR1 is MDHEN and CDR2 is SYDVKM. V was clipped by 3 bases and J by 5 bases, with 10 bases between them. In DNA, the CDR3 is TGTGCCAGCAGTTTGGACCCCCCCAATGAAAAACTGTTTTTT. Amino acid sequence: CASSLDPPNEKLFF.

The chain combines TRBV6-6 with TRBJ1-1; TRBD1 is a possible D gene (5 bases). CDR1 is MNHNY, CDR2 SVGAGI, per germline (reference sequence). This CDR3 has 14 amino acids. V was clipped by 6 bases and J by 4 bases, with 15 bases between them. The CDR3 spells CASRYGSGSTEAFF. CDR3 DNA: TGTGCCAGCAGGTACGGGTCAGGGAGCACTGAAGCTTTCTTT.

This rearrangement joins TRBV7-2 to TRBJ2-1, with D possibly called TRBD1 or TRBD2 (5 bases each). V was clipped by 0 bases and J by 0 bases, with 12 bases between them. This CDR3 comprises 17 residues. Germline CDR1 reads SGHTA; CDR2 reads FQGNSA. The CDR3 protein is CASSLAGRAGSYNEQFF. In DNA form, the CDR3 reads TGTGCCAGCAGCTTAGCGGGGCGGGCGGGCTCCTACAATGAGCAGTTCTTC.

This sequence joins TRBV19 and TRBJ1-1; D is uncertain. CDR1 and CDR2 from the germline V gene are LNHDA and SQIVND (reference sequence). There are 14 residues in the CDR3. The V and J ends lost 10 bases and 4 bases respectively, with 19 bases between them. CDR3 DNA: TGTGCCACCGCTTCCGGGTTCACGAGCACTGAAGCTTTCTTT. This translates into CATASGFTSTEAFF.

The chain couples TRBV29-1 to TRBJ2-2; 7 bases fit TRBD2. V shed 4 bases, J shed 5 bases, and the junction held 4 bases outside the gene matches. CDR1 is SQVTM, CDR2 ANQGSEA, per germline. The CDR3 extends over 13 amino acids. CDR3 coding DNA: TGCAGCGTTGGTCGGGGAGGGACCGGGGAGCTGTTTTTT. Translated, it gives CSVGRGGTGELFF.

DNA for the CDR3: TGTGCCAGCAGCTTAGCGCCAACTAGCGGCACCGGGGAGCTGTTTTTT. Its protein product is CASSLAPTSGTGELFF. The V and J genes are TRBV7-2 and TRBJ2-2; 8 bases agree with TRBD2. Germline values: CDR1 SGHTA, CDR2 FQGNSA. V was pared by 0 bases and J by 4 bases, with 4 bases of the junction left unmatched. This CDR3 is built from 16 residues.

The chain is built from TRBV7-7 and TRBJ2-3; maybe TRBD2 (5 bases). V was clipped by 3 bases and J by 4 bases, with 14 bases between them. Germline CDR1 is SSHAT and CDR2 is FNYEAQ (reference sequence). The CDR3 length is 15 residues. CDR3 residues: CASSFLGGSADTQYF. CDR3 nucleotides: TGTGCCAGCAGCTTTCTGGGCGGGTCCGCAGATACGCAGTATTTT.

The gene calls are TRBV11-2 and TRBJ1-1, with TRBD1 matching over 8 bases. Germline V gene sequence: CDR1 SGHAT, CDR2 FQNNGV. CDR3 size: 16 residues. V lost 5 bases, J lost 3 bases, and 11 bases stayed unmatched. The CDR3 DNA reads TGTGCCAGCAGCCCTGGGACAGGACGCGTGGACACTGAAGCTTTCTTT. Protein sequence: CASSPGTGRVDTEAFF.

The CDR3 region has the DNA TGCGCCAGCAGCCAGGGACTAGCGGGATTTCTTTCCTACGAGCAGTACTTC. Residues: CASSQGLAGFLSYEQYF. This sequence joins TRBV4-1 and TRBJ2-7; the match to TRBD2 covers 13 bases. The CDR3 extends over 17 amino acids. Germline V gene data show CDR1 as MGHRA and CDR2 as YSYEKL. Trimming cost V 3 bases and J 1 base; bases outside gene matches: 6.

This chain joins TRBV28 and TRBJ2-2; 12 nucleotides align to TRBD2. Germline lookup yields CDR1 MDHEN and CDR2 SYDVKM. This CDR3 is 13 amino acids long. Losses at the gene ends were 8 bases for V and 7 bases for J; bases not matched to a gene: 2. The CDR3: CASRLAGVGELFF. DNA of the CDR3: TGTGCCAGCCGACTAGCGGGAGTCGGGGAGCTGTTTTTT. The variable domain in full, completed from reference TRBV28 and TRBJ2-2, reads DVKVTQSSRYLVKRTGEKVFLECVQDMDHENMFWYRQDPGLGLRLIYFSYDVKMKEKGDIPEGYSVSREKKERFSLILESASTNQTSMYLCASRLAGVGELFFGEGSRLTVL.

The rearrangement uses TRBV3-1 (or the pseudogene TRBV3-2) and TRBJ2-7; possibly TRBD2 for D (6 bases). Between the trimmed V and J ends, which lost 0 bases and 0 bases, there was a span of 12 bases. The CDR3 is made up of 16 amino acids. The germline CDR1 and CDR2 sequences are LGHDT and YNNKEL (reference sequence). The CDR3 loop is CASSQDLVGSSYEQYV. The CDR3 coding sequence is TGTGCCAGCAGCCAAGATCTTGTCGGGAGCTCCTACGAGCAGTACGTC.

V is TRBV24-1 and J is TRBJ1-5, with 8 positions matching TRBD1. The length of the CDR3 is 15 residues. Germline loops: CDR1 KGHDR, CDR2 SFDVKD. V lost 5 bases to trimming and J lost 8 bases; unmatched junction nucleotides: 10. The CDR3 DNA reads TGTGCCACCAGTGGAGGTCGACAGGGGATCAAGCCCCAGCATTTT. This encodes CATSGGRQGIKPQHF.

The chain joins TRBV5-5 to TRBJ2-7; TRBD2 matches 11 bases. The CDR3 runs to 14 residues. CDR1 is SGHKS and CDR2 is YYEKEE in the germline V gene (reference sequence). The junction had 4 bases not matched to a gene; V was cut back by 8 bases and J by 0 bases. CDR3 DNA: TGTGCCAGTAGCGGGGGGGTCGGCTCCTACGAGCAGTACTTC. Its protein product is CASSGGVGSYEQYF.

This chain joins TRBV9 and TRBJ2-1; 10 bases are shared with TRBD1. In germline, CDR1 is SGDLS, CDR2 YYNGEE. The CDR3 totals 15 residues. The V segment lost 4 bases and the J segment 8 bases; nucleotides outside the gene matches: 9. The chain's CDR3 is CASSLGTGDLYEQFF. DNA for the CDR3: TGTGCCAGCAGCCTTGGGACAGGGGACTTGTATGAGCAGTTCTTC.

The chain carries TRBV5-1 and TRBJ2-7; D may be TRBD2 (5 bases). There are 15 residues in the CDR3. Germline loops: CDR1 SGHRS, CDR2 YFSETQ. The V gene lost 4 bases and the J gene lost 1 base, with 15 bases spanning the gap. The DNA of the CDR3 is TGCGCCAGCAGCGTATCAGACTATTCTTCCTACGAGCAGTACTTC. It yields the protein CASSVSDYSSYEQYF.

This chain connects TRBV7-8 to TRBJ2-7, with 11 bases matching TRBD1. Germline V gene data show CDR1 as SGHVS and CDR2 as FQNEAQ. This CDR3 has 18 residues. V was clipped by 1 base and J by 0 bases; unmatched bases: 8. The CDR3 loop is CASSLGDRGSASSYEQYV. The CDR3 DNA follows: TGTGCCAGCAGCTTAGGGGACAGGGGGTCGGCCAGCTCCTACGAGCAGTACGTC.

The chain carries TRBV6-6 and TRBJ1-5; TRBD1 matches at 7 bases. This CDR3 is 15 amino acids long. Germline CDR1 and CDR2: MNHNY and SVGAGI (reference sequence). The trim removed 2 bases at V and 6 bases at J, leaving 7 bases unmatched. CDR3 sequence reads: CASSYNDRAGQPQHF. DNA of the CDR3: TGTGCCAGCAGTTACAACGACAGGGCGGGTCAGCCCCAGCATTTT.

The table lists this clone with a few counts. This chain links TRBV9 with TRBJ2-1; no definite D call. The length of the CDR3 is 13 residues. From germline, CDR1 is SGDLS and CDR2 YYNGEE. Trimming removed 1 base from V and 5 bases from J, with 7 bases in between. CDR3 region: CASSVTGNNEQFF. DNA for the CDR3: TGTGCCAGCAGCGTAACCGGAAACAATGAGCAGTTCTTC.

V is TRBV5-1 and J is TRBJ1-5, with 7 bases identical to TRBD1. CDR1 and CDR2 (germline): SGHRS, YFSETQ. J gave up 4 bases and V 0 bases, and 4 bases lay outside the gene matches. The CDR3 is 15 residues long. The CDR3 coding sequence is TGCGCCAGCAGCTTGGAAGGGGGCGGGAATCAGCCCCAGCATTTT. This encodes CASSLEGGGNQPQHF. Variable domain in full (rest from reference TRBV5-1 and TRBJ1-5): KAGVTQTPRYLIKTRGQQVTLSCSPISGHRSVSWYQQTPGQGLQFLFEYFSETQRNKGNFPGRFSGRQFSNSRSEMNVSTLELGDSALYLCASSLEGGGNQPQHFGDGTRLSIL.

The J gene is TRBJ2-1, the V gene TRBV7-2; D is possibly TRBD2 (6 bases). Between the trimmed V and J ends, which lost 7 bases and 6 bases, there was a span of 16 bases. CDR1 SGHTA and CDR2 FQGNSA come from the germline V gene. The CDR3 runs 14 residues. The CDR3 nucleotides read TGTGCCAGCATGGGACTTCGTACTTCCAATGAGCAGTTCTTC. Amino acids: CASMGLRTSNEQFF. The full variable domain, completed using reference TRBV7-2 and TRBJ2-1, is GAGVSQSPSNKVTEKGKDVELRCDPISGHTALYWYRQSLGQGLEFLIYFQGNSAPDKSGLPSDRFSAERTGGSVSTLTIQRTQQEDSAVYLCASMGLRTSNEQFFGPGTRLTVL.

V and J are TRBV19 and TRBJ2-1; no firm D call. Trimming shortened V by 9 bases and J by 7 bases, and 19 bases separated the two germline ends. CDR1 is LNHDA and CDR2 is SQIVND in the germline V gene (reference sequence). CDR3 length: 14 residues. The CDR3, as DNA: TGTGCCAGAAAAAAATCTCCGGAGACAAATGAGCAGTTCTTC. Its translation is CARKKSPETNEQFF.

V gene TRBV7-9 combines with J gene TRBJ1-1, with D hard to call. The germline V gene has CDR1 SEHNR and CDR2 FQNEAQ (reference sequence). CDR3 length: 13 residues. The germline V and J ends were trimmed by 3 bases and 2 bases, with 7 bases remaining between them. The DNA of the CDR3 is TGTGCCAGCAGCTTTGGGAGTAACACTGAAGCTTTCTTT. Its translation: CASSFGSNTEAFF.